Below, 27 T cell receptor beta chains from the same sample are listed, as sequenced in a study of blood T cell repertoires in COVID-19. The data were produced by immunoSEQ multiplex PCR, yet TCRdb's version contains in-frame clones alone and is incomplete. The sample lists roughly 45,000 clones; roughly 87% were seen once. Specimen: peripheral blood. The receptors here all came from a woman aged 55-69 years with acute or convalescent COVID-19.

J is TRBJ2-2 and V is TRBV6-5, with unresolved D. V was pared by 6 bases and J by 1 base, with 3 bases between. The CDR3 contains 12 residues. In germline, CDR1 is MNHEY, CDR2 SVGAGI. This chain's CDR3 is CASSWNTGELFF. DNA for the CDR3: TGTGCCAGCAGCTGGAACACCGGGGAGCTGTTTTTT.

The chain joins TRBV30 to TRBJ1-2; D is unclear. CDR1 is GTSNPN, CDR2 SVGIG, per germline (reference sequence). This CDR3 has 12 residues. V lost 3 bases to trimming and J lost 4 bases, with 9 bases between them. The DNA of the CDR3 is TGTGCCTGGAGGGTCTCGGTCTATGGCTACACCTTC. It yields the protein CAWRVSVYGYTF.

The V and J genes are TRBV11-3 and TRBJ2-1; tentative D call: TRBD2 (5 bases). V was clipped by 1 base and J by 4 bases, with 5 bases between them. This CDR3 region has 13 residues. Germline V lookup: CDR1 SGHNT, CDR2 YENEEA. The DNA of the CDR3 is TGTGCCAGCAGCTTAGCGGGATACAATGAGCAGTTCTTC. Translating gives CASSLAGYNEQFF.

This clone was found a few times. The V call is TRBV25-1, the J call TRBJ1-1; no definite D call. V lost 3 bases to trimming and J lost 3 bases, with 8 bases between them. CDR1 is MGHDK, CDR2 SYGVNS, per germline. This CDR3 region has 13 residues. In DNA form, the CDR3 reads TGTGCCAGCAGTGACTGGCAGGACACTGAAGCTTTCTTT. Translating gives CASSDWQDTEAFF.

The V and J genes are TRBV6-5 and TRBJ1-2, with TRBD1 identical over 7 bases. This CDR3 has 13 amino acids. Germline-derived CDR1 and CDR2 are MNHEY and SVGAGI. V was pared by 5 bases and J by 8 bases, with 8 bases of the junction left unmatched. CDR3 amino acids: CASSPGGSGGYTF. As DNA, the CDR3 is TGTGCCAGCAGTCCAGGGGGATCAGGCGGCTACACCTTC.

The chain couples TRBV27 to TRBJ2-7; D may be TRBD1 (5 bases). V was shortened by 3 bases and J by 3 bases, with 15 bases between the two germline ends. Germline CDR1 MNHEY, CDR2 SMNVEV (reference sequence). There are 15 residues in the CDR3. This CDR3 reads CASSLVGHIDYEQYF. DNA for the CDR3: TGTGCCAGCAGTTTGGTAGGACACATCGACTACGAGCAGTACTTC.

V and J are TRBV19 and TRBJ1-6; maybe TRBD1 (5 bases). Deletions cut 7 bases from V and 1 base from J, with 17 bases between. The CDR3 is made up of 17 amino acids. CDR1 and CDR2 from the germline V gene are LNHDA and SQIVND (reference sequence). CDR3 bases: TGTGCCAGTACCTCCCTCGGGGGTGGATCCTATAATTCACCCCTCCACTTT. It is translated as CASTSLGGGSYNSPLHF.

V is TRBV7-2 and J is TRBJ2-7; 10 bases are a match to TRBD1. This CDR3 region has 15 residues. The trim removed 3 bases at V and 1 base at J, leaving 3 bases unmatched. Germline-derived CDR1 and CDR2 are SGHTA and FQGNSA. The DNA for the CDR3 is TGTGCCAGCAGCTTTGACAGGGGGCGTTCCTACGAGCAGTACTTC. Translation: CASSFDRGRSYEQYF.

The gene calls are TRBV6-4 and TRBJ2-6, with TRBD1 matching 9 bases. This CDR3 has 16 residues. Germline values: CDR1 MRHNA, CDR2 SNTAGT. The J segment lost 2 bases and the V segment lost 3 bases, leaving 2 bases of the junction unmatched. The CDR3 coding sequence is TGTGCCAGCAGTGAACAGGGGGCTGCTGGGGCCAACGTCCTGACTTTC. It translates to CASSEQGAAGANVLTF.

The chain links TRBV24-1 to TRBJ1-1; no definite D call. Germline values: CDR1 KGHDR, CDR2 SFDVKD. CDR3 length equals 19 residues. With 4 bases removed from V and 1 base from J, the gap between germline ends came to 24 bases. CDR3 sequence reads: CATSDNVLPGSPGNTEAFF. The CDR3 DNA reads as TGTGCCACCAGTGACAACGTTCTTCCCGGGAGTCCTGGGAACACTGAAGCTTTCTTT.

This clone appeared once. The V call is TRBV30, the J call TRBJ2-1; 8 nucleotides match TRBD1. The CDR3 contains 14 residues. Per germline, CDR1 GTSNPN and CDR2 SVGIG (reference sequence). The V segment lost 3 bases and the J segment 2 bases; nucleotides outside the gene matches: 3. DNA for the CDR3: TGTGCCTGGAGCGACAGGGGCGCCTACAATGAGCAGTTCTTC. Encoded protein: CAWSDRGAYNEQFF.

This clone was observed a few times. This sequence joins TRBV6-5 and TRBJ2-7, with 9 bases aligning to TRBD1. Germline V gene data show CDR1 as MNHEY and CDR2 as SVGAGI. J lost 6 bases, V lost 2 bases, and 8 bases had no gene match. This CDR3 comprises 15 residues. The CDR3: CASSYGDREFGEQYF. In DNA, the CDR3 is TGTGCCAGCAGTTACGGGGACAGGGAATTTGGCGAGCAGTACTTC.

The chain uses TRBV4-3 and TRBJ2-3; D is possibly TRBD2 (5 bases). There are 15 residues in the CDR3. V lost 3 bases, J lost 4 bases, and 14 bases lay in between. Germline V gene lookup returns CDR1 LGHNA and CDR2 YSLEER. CDR3 nucleotide sequence: TGCGCCAGCAGCCAGAGCGTCTTGAGGGCAGATACGCAGTATTTT. Protein sequence: CASSQSVLRADTQYF.

In its sample, this clone was seen a few times. V usage is TRBV12-3 or TRBV12-4 and J usage is TRBJ2-3, with unresolved D. Trimming took 3 bases from V and 4 from J, leaving 5 bases between them. The CDR3 is 12 amino acids. The CDR3, as DNA: TGTGCCAGCAGTTTCAGGCCAGATACGCAGTATTTT. Protein sequence: CASSFRPDTQYF.

The chain has TRBV6-1 and TRBJ1-2; D is ambiguous. Germline assignment: CDR1 MNHNS and CDR2 SASEGT. V lost 1 base and J 2 bases, leaving 8 bases between the germline ends. The CDR3 covers 14 residues. The CDR3 loop reads CASSEVSTNYGYTF. CDR3 DNA: TGTGCCAGCAGTGAAGTGAGTACCAACTATGGCTACACCTTC.

This clone was recorded once. The V and J genes are TRBV19 and TRBJ1-2, with D uncertain. The germline CDR1 and CDR2 sequences are LNHDA and SQIVND (reference sequence). V lost 3 bases to trimming and J lost 6 bases, with 11 bases between them. The CDR3 sequence is 13 residues long. This CDR3 reads CASSMGQLHGYTF. The CDR3 DNA reads as TGTGCCAGTAGTATGGGCCAATTACATGGCTACACCTTC.

The CDR3 DNA follows: TGTGCCAGCAGCCCCCGGGCCGCTAGCGGGGGACCCTACGAGCAGTACTTC. Its translation: CASSPRAASGGPYEQYF. The chain combines TRBV11-3 with TRBJ2-7; 10 positions agree with TRBD2. CDR1 is SGHNT and CDR2 is YENEEA in the germline V gene. The V gene end was trimmed by 5 bases and the J gene end by 2 bases; junction bases not matched to a gene: 12. The length of the CDR3 is 17 residues.

This chain links TRBV12-5 with TRBJ1-3, with 7 positions matching TRBD1. CDR1 and CDR2 from the germline V gene are LGHNT and FRNRAP. Trimming removed 4 bases from V and 0 bases from J; junction bases left unmatched: 3. The CDR3 length is 15 residues. The CDR3 loop reads CASGSGQLSGNTIYF. In DNA, the CDR3 is TGTGCTAGTGGTTCGGGACAGCTCTCTGGAAACACCATATATTTT.

The V gene is TRBV5-8, the J gene TRBJ1-2; tentative D call: TRBD1 (5 bases). V dropped 2 bases and J dropped 6 bases, with 14 bases sitting between them. Germline V gene lookup returns CDR1 SGHTS and CDR2 YDEGEE. The CDR3 covers 14 residues. The CDR3 is CASSLEGLRNGYTF. CDR3 sequence (DNA): TGTGCCAGCAGCTTAGAGGGACTGAGGAATGGCTACACCTTC. The variable domain in full, with the rest retrieved from reference TRBV5-8 and TRBJ1-2, is EAGVTQSPTHLIKTRGQQATLRCSPISGHTSVYWYQQALGLGLQFLLWYDEGEERNRGNFPPRFSGRQFPNYSSELNVNALELEDSALYLCASSLEGLRNGYTFGSGTRLTVV.

The chain uses TRBV7-2 and TRBJ2-1, with TRBD1 matching over 7 bases. Looked up from germline, CDR1 is SGHTA and CDR2 is FQGNSA. V lost 5 bases to trimming and J lost 9 bases; unmatched junction nucleotides: 4. The CDR3 is made up of 12 amino acids. The CDR3: CASSEQGSEQFF. Written as DNA, the CDR3 is TGTGCCAGCAGCGAACAGGGGAGTGAGCAGTTCTTC.

This chain uses TRBV7-2 with TRBJ1-5, with D perhaps TRBD1 (5 bases). V was pared by 5 bases and J by 2 bases, with 13 bases between. Germline CDR1 SGHTA, CDR2 FQGNSA. The CDR3 covers 15 residues. Here the CDR3 DNA reads TGTGCCAGCAGCAAACAGGCTTTCGGCAATCAGCCCCAGCATTTT. Protein sequence: CASSKQAFGNQPQHF.

In its sample, this clone was seen a few times. The sample carries other DNA sequences with the same CDR3. V gene TRBV11-2 combines with J gene TRBJ1-2, with TRBD1 identical over 7 bases. V lost 0 bases and J lost 7; bases outside the gene matches: 11. Germline-derived CDR1 and CDR2 are SGHAT and FQNNGV. This CDR3 contains 16 residues. This CDR3 reads CASSLDRRGGARGYTF. The CDR3 DNA sequence: TGTGCCAGCAGCTTAGATCGACGAGGGGGCGCTCGTGGCTACACCTTC.

V usage is TRBV19 and J usage is TRBJ1-6; weak D call: TRBD1 (5 bases). Germline CDR1 is LNHDA and CDR2 is SQIVND (reference sequence). The CDR3 has 14 amino acids. The V gene lost 5 bases and the J gene lost 6 bases, with 11 bases spanning the gap. CDR3: CASSVGGGNSPLHF. The DNA for the CDR3 is TGTGCCAGTAGTGTGGGGGGGGGTAATTCACCCCTCCACTTT.

The V and J genes are TRBV11-2 and TRBJ2-2; D is undetermined. CDR1 and CDR2 from the germline V gene are SGHAT and FQNNGV. The CDR3 totals 14 residues. V shed 2 bases and J shed 5 bases, with 9 bases lying between them. CDR3 region: CASSLNLGTGELFF. CDR3 DNA sequence: TGTGCCAGCAGCTTAAACCTAGGTACCGGGGAGCTGTTTTTT.

The V call is TRBV10-1, the J call TRBJ2-3; D is perhaps TRBD1 (6 bases). Trimming left V 0 bases short and J 4 bases short, with 11 bases between. Germline assignment: CDR1 WNHNN and CDR2 SYGVQD (reference sequence). This CDR3 has 15 residues. The CDR3 nucleotides are TGCGCCAGCAGTGAGTCCAGGGGAAGCCCAGATACGCAGTATTTT. It encodes CASSESRGSPDTQYF.

The chain employs TRBV7-2 and TRBJ2-2; D may be TRBD1 (6 bases). Trimming removed 7 bases from V and 7 bases from J, with 16 bases in between. There are 14 residues in the CDR3. Germline CDR1 reads SGHTA; CDR2 reads FQGNSA. CDR3 amino acids: CASTWALQGGELFF. In DNA, the CDR3 is TGTGCCAGCACTTGGGCCTTACAGGGCGGGGAGCTGTTTTTT.

V usage is TRBV5-1 and J usage is TRBJ2-6, with D tentatively TRBD2 (6 bases). Per the germline V gene, CDR1 is SGHRS and CDR2 is YFSETQ. With 4 bases removed from V and 1 base from J, the gap between germline ends came to 21 bases. The CDR3 is 19 amino acids. The DNA of the CDR3 is TGCGCCAGCAGCGCAAACGCGGGGACCGGCCGTTCTGGGGCCAACGTCCTGACTTTC. The encoded protein is CASSANAGTGRSGANVLTF.